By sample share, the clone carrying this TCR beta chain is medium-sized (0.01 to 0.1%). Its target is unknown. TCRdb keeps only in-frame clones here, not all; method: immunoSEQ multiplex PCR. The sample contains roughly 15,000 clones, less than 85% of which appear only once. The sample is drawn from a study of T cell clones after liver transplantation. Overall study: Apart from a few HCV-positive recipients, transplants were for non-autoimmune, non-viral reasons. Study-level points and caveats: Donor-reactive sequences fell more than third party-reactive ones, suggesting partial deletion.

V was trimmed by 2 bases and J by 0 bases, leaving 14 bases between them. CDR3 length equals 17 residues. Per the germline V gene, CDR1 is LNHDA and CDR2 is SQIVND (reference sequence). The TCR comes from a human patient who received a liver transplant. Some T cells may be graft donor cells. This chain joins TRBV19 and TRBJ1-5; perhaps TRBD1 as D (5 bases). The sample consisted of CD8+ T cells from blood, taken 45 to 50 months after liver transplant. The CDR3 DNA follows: TGTGCCAGTAGTATATCTCCCCGGACATATAGCAATCAGCCCCAGCATTTT. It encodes CASSISPRTYSNQPQHF.